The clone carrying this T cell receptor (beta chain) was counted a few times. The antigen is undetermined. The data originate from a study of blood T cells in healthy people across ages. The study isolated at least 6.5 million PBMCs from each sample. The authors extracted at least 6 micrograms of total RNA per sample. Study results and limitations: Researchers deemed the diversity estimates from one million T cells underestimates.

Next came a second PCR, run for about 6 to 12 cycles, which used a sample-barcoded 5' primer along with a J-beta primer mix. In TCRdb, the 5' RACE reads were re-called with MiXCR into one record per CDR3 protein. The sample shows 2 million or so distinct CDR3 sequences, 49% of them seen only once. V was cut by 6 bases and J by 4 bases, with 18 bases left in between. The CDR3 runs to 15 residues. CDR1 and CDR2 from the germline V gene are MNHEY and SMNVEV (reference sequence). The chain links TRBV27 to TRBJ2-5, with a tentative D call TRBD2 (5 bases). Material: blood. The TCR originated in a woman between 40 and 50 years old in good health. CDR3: CASSQRDKPRETQYF. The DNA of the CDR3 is TGTGCCAGCAGCCAGAGGGATAAACCTCGAGAGACCCAGTACTTC.